Listed below are T cell receptor beta chains from one sample, sequenced in a study of T cell repertoires in cytomegalovirus infection. In TCRdb, the reads were re-called with MiXCR into one record per CDR3 protein. The sample has 90,000 to 120,000 distinct CDR3 sequences, around a quarter seen once; the top ten hold approximately 40%. The sample comprised CD8+ T cells from PBMCs. These TCRs come from a human donor in good health (CMV status not recorded). Some clones in this sample may be carry-over from other donors' samples. CDR3s include the opening cysteine and the closing phenylalanine or tryptophan. The order of the fields is D gene, J gene, clone size, V gene, CDR3 DNA, CDR3 protein. The D gene is left open where the match is weak. Size tells how often a clone was seen (once, few, many) or the class of an expanded clone, and some rows leave it out.

d_call: TRBD1
j_call: TRBJ1-1
clone_size: few
v_call: TRBV5-4
cdr3_nt: TGTGCCAGCAGCTTGACAGGGGAGGGAACTGAAGCTTTCTTT
cdr3_aa: CASSLTGEGTEAFF

d_call: .
j_call: TRBJ2-7
clone_size: .
v_call: TRBV6-2/TRBV6-3
cdr3_nt: TGTGCCAGCAGTTATGGGGGGCCCACCTACGAGCAGTACTTC
cdr3_aa: CASSYGGPTYEQYF

d_call: .
j_call: TRBJ2-1
clone_size: .
v_call: TRBV6-1
cdr3_nt: TGTGCCAGCGCGCAGTTTCTACGCGGTGAGCAGTTCTTC
cdr3_aa: CASAQFLRGEQFF

d_call: .
j_call: TRBJ2-2
clone_size: many
v_call: TRBV7-3
cdr3_nt: TGTGCCTCAGGAACAGGGACCGAAACGAACACCGGGGAGCTGTTTTTT
cdr3_aa: CASGTGTETNTGELFF

d_call: .
j_call: TRBJ2-1
clone_size: .
v_call: TRBV7-9
cdr3_nt: TGTGCCAGCAGCTCCTCGAGCGGGGAGCAGTTCTTC
cdr3_aa: CASSSSSGEQFF

d_call: .
j_call: TRBJ2-7
clone_size: .
v_call: TRBV7-9
cdr3_nt: TGTGCCAGCAGCCCAGAGCCGGTCCCCACCTACGAGCAGTACTTC
cdr3_aa: CASSPEPVPTYEQYF

d_call: TRBD2
j_call: TRBJ2-3
clone_size: .
v_call: TRBV5-6
cdr3_nt: TGTGCCAGCAGCTTGGGGGGGACTAGCGTCGGAGATACGCAGTATTTT
cdr3_aa: CASSLGGTSVGDTQYF

d_call: TRBD1
j_call: TRBJ2-3
clone_size: many
v_call: TRBV7-8
cdr3_nt: TGTGCCAGCAGCTTAACAGGGGCCCAAGATACGCAGTATTTT
cdr3_aa: CASSLTGAQDTQYF

d_call: TRBD2
j_call: TRBJ2-7
clone_size: few
v_call: TRBV19
cdr3_nt: TGTGCCAGTAGTCATCTAGCGGGAGAGAGATACTACGAGCAGTACTTC
cdr3_aa: CASSHLAGERYYEQYF

d_call: .
j_call: TRBJ2-1
clone_size: .
v_call: TRBV7-4
cdr3_nt: TGTGCCAGCAGCTTAGGCGGGGGCGGAGCGCAGTTCTTC
cdr3_aa: CASSLGGGGAQFF

d_call: .
j_call: TRBJ1-1
clone_size: many
v_call: TRBV4-2
cdr3_nt: TGTGCCAGCAGCCAAGCGGAAAGCATGAACACTGAAGCTTTCTTT
cdr3_aa: CASSQAESMNTEAFF

d_call: TRBD2
j_call: TRBJ2-1
clone_size: .
v_call: TRBV5-4
cdr3_nt: TGTGCCAGCAGCGCGGGACTAGCGGGAGTGTACAATGAGCAGTTCTTC
cdr3_aa: CASSAGLAGVYNEQFF

d_call: TRBD1
j_call: TRBJ1-5
clone_size: many
v_call: TRBV7-8
cdr3_nt: TGTGCCAGCAGCCCGGAAGGGGGCTCAAGCAATCAGCCCCAGCATTTT
cdr3_aa: CASSPEGGSSNQPQHF

d_call: .
j_call: TRBJ2-5
clone_size: few
v_call: TRBV11-3
cdr3_nt: TGTGCCAGCAGCTTAGGAACGGCAGAGACAAAAGAGACCCAGTACTTC
cdr3_aa: CASSLGTAETKETQYF

d_call: TRBD2
j_call: TRBJ2-1
clone_size: .
v_call: TRBV11-2
cdr3_nt: TGTGCCAGCAGCTTAGGGACTAGAGTCAATGAGCAGTTCTTC
cdr3_aa: CASSLGTRVNEQFF

d_call: TRBD2
j_call: TRBJ2-1
clone_size: .
v_call: TRBV7-7
cdr3_nt: TGTGCTAGCAGCCAGACTAGCGGCTATGAGCAGTTCTTC
cdr3_aa: CASSQTSGYEQFF

d_call: .
j_call: TRBJ1-2
clone_size: many
v_call: TRBV11-2
cdr3_nt: TGTGCCAGCAGCTTAGAAGTAGGGACCTATGGCTACACCTTC
cdr3_aa: CASSLEVGTYGYTF

d_call: .
j_call: TRBJ1-2
clone_size: many
v_call: TRBV6-5
cdr3_nt: TGTGCCAGCAGGACTGGACAGTTCTATGGCTACACCTTC
cdr3_aa: CASRTGQFYGYTF

d_call: .
j_call: TRBJ2-2
clone_size: many
v_call: TRBV7-8
cdr3_nt: TGTGCCAGCAGCTTAGTTAGTCCCCCGAACGGGGAGCTGTTTTTT
cdr3_aa: CASSLVSPPNGELFF

d_call: .
j_call: TRBJ2-1
clone_size: few
v_call: TRBV5-6
cdr3_nt: TGTGCCAGCAGCCTATCAGATACTAGTGAGCAGTTCTTC
cdr3_aa: CASSLSDTSEQFF

d_call: TRBD1
j_call: TRBJ2-3
clone_size: .
v_call: TRBV14
cdr3_nt: TGTGCCAGCAGCCAAGACGCCGCCTCCCGGGACAGGGACCTGGATACGCAGTATTTT
cdr3_aa: CASSQDAASRDRDLDTQYF

d_call: .
j_call: TRBJ2-3
clone_size: .
v_call: TRBV28
cdr3_nt: TGTGCCACTACTCAGTTTGCTACAGGCGGGTCATATACGCAGTATTTT
cdr3_aa: CATTQFATGGSYTQYF

d_call: .
j_call: TRBJ1-3
clone_size: .
v_call: TRBV4-1
cdr3_nt: TGCGCCAGCAGCCAAGCCGGTGGGGGAGGGGAGGAGGATGGAAACACCATATATTTT
cdr3_aa: CASSQAGGGGEEDGNTIYF

d_call: TRBD2
j_call: TRBJ2-5
clone_size: many
v_call: TRBV12-5
cdr3_nt: TGTGCTAGTGGACCGGGACTAGCCCAAGAGACCCAGTACTTC
cdr3_aa: CASGPGLAQETQYF

d_call: TRBD1
j_call: TRBJ2-6
clone_size: .
v_call: TRBV9
cdr3_nt: TGTGCCAGCAGCGTTCCACAGGGGGCTGGGGCCAACGTCCTGACTTTC
cdr3_aa: CASSVPQGAGANVLTF

d_call: .
j_call: TRBJ2-7
clone_size: .
v_call: TRBV30
cdr3_nt: TGTGCCTGGAGTGTACTTAGCTACGAGCAGTACTTC
cdr3_aa: CAWSVLSYEQYF

d_call: .
j_call: TRBJ2-7
clone_size: .
v_call: TRBV11-2
cdr3_nt: TGTGCCAGCAGCTATGCAGGGGAGTACGAGCAGTACTTC
cdr3_aa: CASSYAGEYEQYF

d_call: .
j_call: TRBJ2-2
clone_size: .
v_call: TRBV7-5
cdr3_nt: .
cdr3_aa: CISVSEAPGRTSGAAGELFF

d_call: TRBD1
j_call: TRBJ1-2
clone_size: .
v_call: TRBV4-3
cdr3_nt: TGCGCCAGCAGCCAAGATAAAGGGGGCAGCAATGGCTACACCTTC
cdr3_aa: CASSQDKGGSNGYTF

d_call: .
j_call: TRBJ1-5
clone_size: .
v_call: TRBV15
cdr3_nt: TGTGCCACCAGCAGAGACAGGGATAGCAATCAGCCCCAGCATTTT
cdr3_aa: CATSRDRDSNQPQHF

d_call: TRBD1
j_call: TRBJ2-1
clone_size: .
v_call: TRBV6-6
cdr3_nt: TGTGCCAGCAGTCTTAGCCCTGGACAGGGCTCCTACAATGAGCAGTTCTTC
cdr3_aa: CASSLSPGQGSYNEQFF

d_call: .
j_call: TRBJ2-7
clone_size: few
v_call: TRBV11-2
cdr3_nt: TGTGCCAGCAGCCTCGCTAGGACGTACGAGCAGTACTTC
cdr3_aa: CASSLARTYEQYF

d_call: .
j_call: TRBJ2-1
clone_size: .
v_call: TRBV29-1
cdr3_nt: TGCAGCGTGGAATACAATGAGCAGTTCTTC
cdr3_aa: CSVEYNEQFF

d_call: .
j_call: TRBJ1-3
clone_size: few
v_call: TRBV20-1
cdr3_nt: TGCAGTGCTAGAGATTTGGTCAGTTCGACGAACACCATATATTTT
cdr3_aa: CSARDLVSSTNTIYF

d_call: .
j_call: TRBJ1-6
clone_size: .
v_call: TRBV12-3/TRBV12-4
cdr3_nt: TGTGCCAGCAGTTTATGGGGGACCTATAATTCACCCCTCCACTTT
cdr3_aa: CASSLWGTYNSPLHF

d_call: .
j_call: TRBJ1-1
clone_size: .
v_call: TRBV6-2/TRBV6-3
cdr3_nt: TGTGCCAGCAGTTACTCGAAGATAGGGGCCCGTCCTGAAGCTTTCTTT
cdr3_aa: CASSYSKIGARPEAFF

d_call: TRBD2
j_call: TRBJ2-4
clone_size: many
v_call: TRBV7-8
cdr3_nt: TGTGCCAGCAGCTCCCCCGGGAGGTTGGACCCGAGGAACATTCAGTACTTC
cdr3_aa: CASSSPGRLDPRNIQYF

d_call: .
j_call: TRBJ1-3
clone_size: .
v_call: TRBV6-2/TRBV6-3
cdr3_nt: TGTGCCAGCAGTTCGGGGCCAGAGCGGAGAAACACCATATATTTT
cdr3_aa: CASSSGPERRNTIYF

d_call: .
j_call: TRBJ2-3
clone_size: few
v_call: TRBV19
cdr3_nt: TGTGCCAGTAGTATAGGGGGAGACTATACCTTCACAGATACGCAGTATTTT
cdr3_aa: CASSIGGDYTFTDTQYF

d_call: .
j_call: TRBJ2-7
clone_size: .
v_call: TRBV7-8
cdr3_nt: TGTGCCATCGAGGGGCAGGGGCCGATGGACGAGCAGTACTTC
cdr3_aa: CAIEGQGPMDEQYF

d_call: TRBD1
j_call: TRBJ2-7
clone_size: few
v_call: TRBV27
cdr3_nt: TGTGCCAGCAGCCCCATTTTTCAGGGGGCGGTTAACTACGAGCAGTACTTC
cdr3_aa: CASSPIFQGAVNYEQYF

d_call: .
j_call: TRBJ2-2
clone_size: many
v_call: TRBV11-2
cdr3_nt: TGTGCCAGCAGCTTAGATCAGGGTGAGGCCGGGGAGCTGTTTTTT
cdr3_aa: CASSLDQGEAGELFF

d_call: TRBD1
j_call: TRBJ2-3
clone_size: .
v_call: TRBV11-2
cdr3_nt: TGTGCCAGCAGCCCCGTAACAGGGGCCACAGATACGCAGTATTTT
cdr3_aa: CASSPVTGATDTQYF

d_call: .
j_call: TRBJ2-2
clone_size: few
v_call: TRBV4-3
cdr3_nt: TGCGCCAGCAGCCAAGATGGGGTGGGGCGCCGGACCGGGGAGCTGTTTTTT
cdr3_aa: CASSQDGVGRRTGELFF

d_call: .
j_call: TRBJ2-3
clone_size: many
v_call: TRBV11-1
cdr3_nt: TGTGCCAGCAGCTTAGGTCTTCGGCCATCCACAGATACGCAGTATTTT
cdr3_aa: CASSLGLRPSTDTQYF

d_call: .
j_call: TRBJ2-7
clone_size: few
v_call: TRBV6-2/TRBV6-3
cdr3_nt: TGTGCCAGCAGTTACCCCAGGGACGACCTCCTCGAAACCTACGAGCAGTACTTC
cdr3_aa: CASSYPRDDLLETYEQYF

d_call: .
j_call: TRBJ2-4
clone_size: many
v_call: TRBV7-8
cdr3_nt: TGTGCCAGCAGCCTCGACCAGGGTCAACAGTACTTC
cdr3_aa: CASSLDQGQQYF

d_call: TRBD2
j_call: TRBJ2-1
clone_size: few
v_call: TRBV12-3/TRBV12-4
cdr3_nt: TGTGCCAGCAGTTTGGGGGAGGGGCGAAGAAATGAGCAGTTCTTC
cdr3_aa: CASSLGEGRRNEQFF

d_call: .
j_call: TRBJ1-5
clone_size: .
v_call: TRBV2
cdr3_nt: TGTGCCAGCACCACTGGGTCATCTAATCAGCCCCAGCATTTT
cdr3_aa: CASTTGSSNQPQHF

d_call: .
j_call: TRBJ2-5
clone_size: .
v_call: TRBV5-5
cdr3_nt: TGTGCCAGCAGCTTGGAAAGGAGCCAAGAGACCCAGTACTTT
cdr3_aa: CASSLERSQETQYF

d_call: .
j_call: TRBJ1-6
clone_size: .
v_call: TRBV5-1
cdr3_nt: TGCGCCAGCAGCTTGGAACCTTCCTCACCCCTCCACTTT
cdr3_aa: CASSLEPSSPLHF